This is a list of T cell receptor beta chains from one sample in a study of blood T cell repertoires in COVID-19. This table comes from immunoSEQ multiplex PCR, and its TCRdb copy is limited to in-frame clones, with some not included. Of 150,000 to 200,000 clones detected, about 80% appear once; the ten largest clones hold over 20%. Sequencing was done on a sample of peripheral blood. These TCRs come from a woman older than 75 with acute or convalescent COVID-19. The CDR3 runs from the conserved cysteine through the conserved F or W. A D gene is named only where the DNA matches it firmly.

v_gene	j_gene	d_gene	CDR3aa	CDR3nt
TRBV7-8	TRBJ1-5	.	CASSLAGFQGRDQPQHF	TGTGCCAGCAGCTTAGCGGGTTTCCAGGGGCGGGATCAGCCCCAGCATTTT
TRBV5-5	TRBJ1-2	.	CASSLRGNYGYTF	TGTGCCAGCAGCTTGAGGGGGAACTATGGCTACACCTTC
TRBV9	TRBJ1-5	.	CASSAGNSNQPQHF	TGTGCCAGCAGCGCAGGAAATAGCAATCAGCCCCAGCATTTT
TRBV11-2	TRBJ2-5	.	CASSLGSAIGETQYF	TGTGCCAGCAGCTTAGGATCAGCCATCGGGGAGACCCAGTACTTC
TRBV14	TRBJ2-3	.	CASSQELADTQYF	TGTGCCAGCAGCCAAGAACTTGCGGATACGCAGTATTTT
TRBV7-9	TRBJ2-2	TRBD2	CASSTTSGGDTGELFF	TGTGCCAGCAGCACTACTAGCGGGGGAGACACCGGGGAGCTGTTTTTT
TRBV24-1	TRBJ2-3	TRBD1	CATSEGTGTRTDTQYF	TGTGCCACCAGTGAGGGGACAGGGACTCGCACAGATACGCAGTATTTT
TRBV29-1	TRBJ1-3	TRBD1	CSAQGGSSGNTIYF	TGCAGCGCACAGGGGGGTTCCTCTGGAAACACCATATATTTT
TRBV10-3	TRBJ1-5	TRBD1	CAISESTGFNQPQHF	TGTGCCATCAGTGAGTCGACAGGGTTCAATCAGCCCCAGCATTTT
TRBV15	TRBJ1-1	.	CATSRDDLGGGTEAFF	TGTGCCACCAGCAGAGATGATTTGGGGGGGGGCACTGAAGCTTTCTTT
TRBV5-5	TRBJ2-2	TRBD2	CASSSSGRVRKTGELFF	TGTGCCAGCAGCTCTAGCGGGAGGGTGAGGAAGACCGGGGAGCTGTTTTTT
TRBV5-6	TRBJ1-1	TRBD1	CASSPITGKGATEAFF	TGTGCCAGCAGCCCCATTACAGGGAAGGGGGCCACTGAAGCTTTCTTT
TRBV6-1	TRBJ2-7	TRBD2	CASSETISGSLHEQYF	TGTGCCAGCAGTGAAACTATTAGCGGGAGCCTCCACGAGCAGTACTTC
TRBV27	TRBJ2-2	.	CASSFYQEGTGELFF	TGTGCCAGCAGTTTCTATCAGGAGGGCACCGGGGAGCTGTTTTTT
TRBV5-4	TRBJ2-7	TRBD2	CASSSREKYEQYF	TGTGCCAGCAGCTCGCGGGAGAAGTACGAGCAGTACTTC